The rows below give T cell receptor beta chains drawn from one sample of a study of T cells in Graves' hyperthyroidism and ophthalmopathy. TCRdb analysed the multiplex PCR reads with MiXCR anew, one entry per CDR3 protein. The table has approximately 600,000 distinct CDR3 sequences, more than 13% seen once. Source material: blood. The source is a woman between 18 and 29 years old with Graves' ophthalmopathy. Each CDR3 is given without its conserved first and last residue.

cdr3_length	v_call	j_call	cdr3_aa
11	TRBV28	TRBJ2-2	TSSQGWTGELF
11	TRBV20-1	TRBJ1-5	SAAKGVHQPQH
15	TRBV12-3/TRBV12-4	TRBJ1-6	ASSPHIAGTGGSPLH
14	TRBV27	TRBJ2-1	ASTTSGGNPYNEQF
13	TRBV4-3	TRBJ2-2	ASSMGEGGTGELF
14	TRBV7-3	TRBJ1-1	ASSSKPYGQNTEAF
12	TRBV20-1	TRBJ2-5	SARGPEETGTQY
9	TRBV2	TRBJ2-1	ASDFHNEQF
13	TRBV13	TRBJ2-5	ASSLAGQGGETQY
14	TRBV5-8	TRBJ2-5	ASSSPRGESQETQY
15	TRBV4-1	TRBJ2-3	ASSQGTGTGPTDTQY
11	TRBV28	TRBJ1-2	ASSFFGLTGYT
12	TRBV5-4	TRBJ2-2	ASSLRVPGGELF
13	TRBV20-1	TRBJ1-1	SAREGAQLNTEAF
20	TRBV6-2/TRBV6-3	TRBJ2-6	ASSYGLVQGGSESSGANVLT
14	TRBV10-3	TRBJ2-2	AISERGVRGTGELF
16	TRBV5-5	TRBJ1-5	ASSSTLQQGDGNQPQH
12	TRBV5-6	TRBJ2-7	ASSLDPGTWEQY
12	TRBV7-9	TRBJ1-1	ASSFGQAGTRAF
14	TRBV7-9	TRBJ2-1	ASSLPTSGSKNEQF
15	TRBV7-9	TRBJ2-1	ASRGLAGGGSYNEQF
19	TRBV6-5	TRBJ2-7	ASSYSIKYRQGPSGGYEQY
15	TRBV18	TRBJ1-1	ASSPRTGLLKNTEAF
14	TRBV5-5	TRBJ1-2	ASSLDGRQRFYGYT